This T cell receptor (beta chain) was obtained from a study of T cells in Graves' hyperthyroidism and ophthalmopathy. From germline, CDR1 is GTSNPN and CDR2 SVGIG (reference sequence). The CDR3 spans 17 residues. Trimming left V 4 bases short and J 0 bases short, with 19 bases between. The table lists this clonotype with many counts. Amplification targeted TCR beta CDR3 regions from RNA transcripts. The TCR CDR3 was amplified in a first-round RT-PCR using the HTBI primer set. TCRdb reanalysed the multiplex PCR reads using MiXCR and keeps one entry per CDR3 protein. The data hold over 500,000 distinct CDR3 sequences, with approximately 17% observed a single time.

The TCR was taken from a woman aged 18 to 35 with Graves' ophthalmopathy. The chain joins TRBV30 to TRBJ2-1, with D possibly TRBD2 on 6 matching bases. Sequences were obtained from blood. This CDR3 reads CAWTVPDYPYSYNEQFF. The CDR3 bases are TGTGCCTGGACTGTACCGGACTACCCATACTCCTACAATGAGCAGTTCTTC. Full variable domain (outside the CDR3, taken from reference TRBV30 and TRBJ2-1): SQTIHQWPATLVQPVGSPLSLECTVEGTSNPNLYWYRQAAGRGLQLLFYSVGIGQISSEVPQNLSASRPQDRQFILSSKKLLLSDSGFYLCAWTVPDYPYSYNEQFFGPGTRLTVL.